This T cell receptor (beta chain) was sequenced for a study of metastatic and nonmetastatic thyroid tumors. Whole-study context: The study looked at repertoires side by side in blood and in tumor or nodule tissue from malignant and benign thyroid patients. Study-level results: As reported, TCR beta diversity in blood and tumor was significantly higher in malignant thyroid tumors than in benign nodules.

Germline CDR1 LGHNA, CDR2 YNFKEQ. Deletions cut 5 bases from V and 0 bases from J, with 14 bases between. The CDR3 spans 17 residues. Thyroid surgery took place with no prior treatment in any patient. With regard to this clone: Its antigen is unidentified.

In the original analysis: Building a distant-metastasis classifier for papillary thyroid cancer drew on CDR3 differences across clinicopathological groups. TCRdb re-clonotyped the PCR reads via MiXCR. TCRdb assigned the V and J calls; the authors' analysis was not used. The table lists 50,000 or so clones, more than 20% of them singletons. The specimen was blood. The clonotype comes from a male donor with papillary thyroid cancer or a benign thyroid nodule (not recorded which). Some clones in this sample may be carry-over from other donors' samples. V and J are TRBV4-2 and TRBJ1-6, with TRBD1 as a possible D gene (6 bases). The CDR3 region has the DNA TGTGCCAGCAGCGCGGGGGGCCTCGACTCCTATAATTCACCCCTCCACTTT. Protein: CASSAGGLDSYNSPLHF.